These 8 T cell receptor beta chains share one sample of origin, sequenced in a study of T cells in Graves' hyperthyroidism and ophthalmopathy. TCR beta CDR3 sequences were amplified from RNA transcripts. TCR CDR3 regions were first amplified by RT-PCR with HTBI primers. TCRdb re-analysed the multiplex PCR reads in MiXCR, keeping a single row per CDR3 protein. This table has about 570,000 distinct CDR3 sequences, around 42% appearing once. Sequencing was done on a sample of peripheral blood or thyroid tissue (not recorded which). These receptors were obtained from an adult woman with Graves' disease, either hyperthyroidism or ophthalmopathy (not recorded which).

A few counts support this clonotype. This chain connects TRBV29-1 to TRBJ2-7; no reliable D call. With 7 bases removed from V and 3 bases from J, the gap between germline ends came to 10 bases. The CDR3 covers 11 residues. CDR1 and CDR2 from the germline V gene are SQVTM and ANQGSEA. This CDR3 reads CSAFDFYEQYF. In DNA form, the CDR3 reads TGCAGCGCTTTCGACTTCTACGAGCAGTACTTC.

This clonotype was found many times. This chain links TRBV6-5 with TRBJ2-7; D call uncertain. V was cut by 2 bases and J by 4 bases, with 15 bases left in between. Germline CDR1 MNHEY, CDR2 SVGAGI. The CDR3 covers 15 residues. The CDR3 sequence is CASSYGVGLGYEQYF. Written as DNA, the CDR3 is TGTGCCAGCAGTTACGGCGTAGGGCTGGGTTACGAGCAGTACTTC.

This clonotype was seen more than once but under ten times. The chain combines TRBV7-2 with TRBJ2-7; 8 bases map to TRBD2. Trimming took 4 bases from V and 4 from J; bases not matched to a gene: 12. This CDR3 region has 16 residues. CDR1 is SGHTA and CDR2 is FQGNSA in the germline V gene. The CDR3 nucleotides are TGTGCCAGCAGCTCGTCCGGGGGGGCCGGACTTTACGAGCAGTACTTC. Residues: CASSSSGGAGLYEQYF.

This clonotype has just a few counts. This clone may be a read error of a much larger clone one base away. The CDR3 DNA sequence: TGTGCCAGCACCTGGGGCTTCAATCAGCCCCAGCATTTT. As protein: CASTWGFNQPQHF. This chain joins TRBV28 and TRBJ1-5, with D maybe TRBD1 (5 bases). Per germline, CDR1 MDHEN and CDR2 SYDVKM. This CDR3 is 13 amino acids long. The germline V and J ends were trimmed by 7 bases and 3 bases, with 10 bases remaining between them.

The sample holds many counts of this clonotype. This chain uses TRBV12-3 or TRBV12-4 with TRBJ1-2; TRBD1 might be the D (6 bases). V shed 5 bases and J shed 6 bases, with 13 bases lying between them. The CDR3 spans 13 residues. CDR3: CASSRQAGNGYTF. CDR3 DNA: TGTGCCAGCAGTCGACAGGCAGGAAATGGCTACACCTTC.

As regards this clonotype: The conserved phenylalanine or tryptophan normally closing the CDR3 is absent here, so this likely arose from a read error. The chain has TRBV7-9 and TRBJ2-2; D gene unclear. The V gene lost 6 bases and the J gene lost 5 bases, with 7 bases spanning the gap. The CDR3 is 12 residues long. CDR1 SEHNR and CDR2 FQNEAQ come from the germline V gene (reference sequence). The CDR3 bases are TGTGCCAGCAGTTACAGAACCGGGGAGCTGTTTCTT. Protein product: CASSYRTGELFL.

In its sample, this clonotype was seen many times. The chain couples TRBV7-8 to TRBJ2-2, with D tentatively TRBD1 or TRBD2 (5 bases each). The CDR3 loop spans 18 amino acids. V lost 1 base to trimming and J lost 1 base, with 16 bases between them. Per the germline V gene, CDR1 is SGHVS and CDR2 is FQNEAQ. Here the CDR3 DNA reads TGTGCCAGCAGCTTAGTAGGGGACCGACCTAAGAACACCGGGGAGCTGTTTTTT. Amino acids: CASSLVGDRPKNTGELFF.

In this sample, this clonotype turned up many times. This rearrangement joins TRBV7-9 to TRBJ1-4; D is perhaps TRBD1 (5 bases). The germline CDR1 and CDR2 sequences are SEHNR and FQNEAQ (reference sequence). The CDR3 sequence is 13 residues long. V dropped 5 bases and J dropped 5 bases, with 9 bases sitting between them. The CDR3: CASSPRGNEKLFF. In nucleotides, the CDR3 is TGTGCCAGCAGCCCCCGGGGCAATGAAAAACTGTTTTTT.